Each of the 31 T cell receptor beta chains below was sequenced from the same sample in a study of cytomegalovirus exposure and HLA in healthy donors. A multiplex PCR was run with 60 Vbeta primers and 13 Jbeta primers. The data were produced by immunoSEQ multiplex PCR, yet TCRdb's version contains in-frame clones alone and is incomplete. The table lists some 130,000 clones, 80% to 90% of them singletons. The sample comprised PBMCs. The receptors were sampled from a male donor in good health and CMV-seropositive.

The chain employs TRBV2 and TRBJ2-2, with no clear D. Germline V gene data show CDR1 as SNHLY and CDR2 as FYNNEI. With 5 bases removed from V and 6 bases from J, the gap between germline ends came to 13 bases. CDR3 length: 14 amino acids. In DNA form, the CDR3 reads TGTGCCAGCAGTAAAAGCAGGCCCTCCGGGGAGCTGTTTTTT. Its protein product is CASSKSRPSGELFF.

A few counts support this clone. J is TRBJ2-1 and V is TRBV29-1; 11 nucleotides line up with TRBD2. CDR3 length equals 14 residues. Germline values: CDR1 SQVTM, CDR2 ANQGSEA. The junction had 6 bases not matched to a gene; V was cut back by 6 bases and J by 5 bases. The CDR3 region has the DNA TGCAGCGTCCGACTAGCGGGATTCCACAATGAGCAGTTCTTC. Translated: CSVRLAGFHNEQFF.

V gene TRBV15 combines with J gene TRBJ2-6; D possibly corresponds to TRBD2 (7 bases). The V and J ends lost 5 bases and 2 bases respectively, with 13 bases between them. The CDR3 has 16 amino acids. Germline values: CDR1 LNHNV, CDR2 YYDKDF (reference sequence). DNA of the CDR3: TGTGCCACCAGCCTCCGGGGGGCGGCTGGGGCCAACGTCCTGACTTTC. It translates to CATSLRGAAGANVLTF.

This clone was counted a few times. The chain has TRBV30 and TRBJ1-2; the D is unclear. Trimming removed 0 bases at V and 4 bases at J, with 6 bases between. The germline V gene encodes CDR1 GTSNPN and CDR2 SVGIG (reference sequence). The CDR3 has 12 amino acids. CDR3 nucleotide sequence: TGTGCCTGGAGTGTAAACTCCTATGGCTACACCTTC. As protein: CAWSVNSYGYTF.

This chain uses TRBV4-1 with TRBJ2-1; 10 bases map to TRBD1. The CDR3 is 15 residues long. The V gene's germline CDR1 is MGHRA and CDR2 YSYEKL. J gave up 10 bases and V 5 bases, and 11 bases lay outside the gene matches. CDR3 protein: CASSYPGQGKGEQFF. CDR3 coding DNA: TGCGCCAGCAGCTACCCGGGACAGGGGAAGGGGGAGCAGTTCTTC.

V is TRBV28 and J is TRBJ2-7; 8 bases are shared with TRBD1. The J segment lost 0 bases and the V segment lost 9 bases, leaving 7 bases of the junction unmatched. This CDR3 is 14 amino acids long. Germline V lookup: CDR1 MDHEN, CDR2 SYDVKM. The CDR3: CASSSRGHSYEQYF. The CDR3 DNA follows: TGTGCCAGTTCTAGCAGGGGGCACTCCTACGAGCAGTACTTC.

This clone was counted between two and nine times. The chain joins TRBV9 to TRBJ2-3; the D gene is possibly TRBD1 (5 bases). Germline V CDR1 and CDR2: SGDLS, YYNGEE. The length of the CDR3 is 12 residues. V lost 3 bases to trimming and J lost 9 bases, with 11 bases between them. CDR3 sequence (DNA): TGTGCCAGCAGCGCAGAAGGGGAAACGCAGTATTTT. Amino acid sequence: CASSAEGETQYF. The full variable domain, completed using reference TRBV9 and TRBJ2-3, is DSGVTQTPKHLITATGQRVTLRCSPRSGDLSVYWYQQSLDQGLQFLIQYYNGEERAKGNILERFSAQQFPDLHSELNLSSLELGDSALYFCASSAEGETQYFGPGTRLTVL.

The chain links TRBV19 to TRBJ2-5, with a tentative D call TRBD2 (5 bases). Trimming pared 3 bases from V and 7 bases from J, leaving 9 bases between. CDR1 is LNHDA, CDR2 SQIVND, per germline (reference sequence). There are 12 residues in the CDR3. CDR3 in DNA: TGTGCCAGTAGTATTCGTGGAGGGACCCAGTACTTC. Translated, it gives CASSIRGGTQYF.

The chain carries TRBV5-4 and TRBJ1-2; no clear D. Germline CDR1 is SGHNT and CDR2 is YYREEE (reference sequence). Trimming took off 4 bases at V and 3 bases at J, with 19 bases between the two ends. This CDR3 contains 16 residues. CDR3 amino acids: CASSGIPGKGHYGYTF. For the CDR3, the DNA is TGTGCCAGCAGCGGAATACCGGGAAAAGGGCACTATGGCTACACCTTC.

The V and J genes are TRBV30 and TRBJ2-1; D remains unclear. The germline V gene has CDR1 GTSNPN and CDR2 SVGIG (reference sequence). The CDR3 has 12 amino acids. The V end was cut by 4 bases, the J end by 2 bases, with 6 bases between. The CDR3 coding sequence is TGTGCCTGGACCCTACCCTACAATGAGCAGTTCTTC. Translation gives CAWTLPYNEQFF.

The V and J genes are TRBV7-2 and TRBJ2-5; TRBD2 matches at 8 bases. V shed 7 bases, J shed 0 bases, and the junction held 7 bases outside the gene matches. The CDR3 extends over 15 amino acids. Germline V gives CDR1 SGHTA, CDR2 FQGNSA. CDR3 sequence reads: CASTRGAGDQETQYF. The CDR3 DNA reads as TGTGCCAGCACCAGGGGAGCGGGAGACCAAGAGACCCAGTACTTC.

The rearrangement joins TRBV5-6 to TRBJ2-1; 8 nucleotides agree with TRBD2. Germline V gene sequence: CDR1 SGHDT, CDR2 YYEEEE. This CDR3 comprises 16 residues. V lost 2 bases and J lost 14; bases outside the gene matches: 18. CDR3 loop: CASSLIAGSVIRMEFF. The CDR3 DNA reads TGTGCCAGCAGCTTAATAGCGGGATCAGTAATTCGTATGGAGTTCTTC.

The rearrangement joins TRBV27 to TRBJ2-5; TRBD1 might be the D (6 bases). Germline CDR1 and CDR2: MNHEY and SMNVEV (reference sequence). V lost 0 bases, J lost 5 bases, and 16 bases lay in between. The CDR3 extends over 16 amino acids. The CDR3: CASSLSMAGVQETQYF. The CDR3, as DNA: TGTGCCAGCAGTTTATCGATGGCAGGGGTTCAGGAGACCCAGTACTTC.

The chain recombines TRBV9 with TRBJ1-1, with D unresolved. Germline CDR1 and CDR2: SGDLS and YYNGEE. This CDR3 region has 18 residues. V gave up 0 bases and J gave up 1 base, with 19 bases separating them. The CDR3 is CASSVVLHPGRTNTEAFF. The CDR3 DNA sequence: TGTGCCAGCAGCGTAGTTTTACACCCTGGCAGAACGAACACTGAAGCTTTCTTT. Combining the CDR3 with reference TRBV9 and TRBJ1-1 gives the whole variable domain DSGVTQTPKHLITATGQRVTLRCSPRSGDLSVYWYQQSLDQGLQFLIQYYNGEERAKGNILERFSAQQFPDLHSELNLSSLELGDSALYFCASSVVLHPGRTNTEAFFGQGTRLTVV.

The chain couples TRBV19 to TRBJ1-4; D ambiguous. In germline, CDR1 is LNHDA, CDR2 SQIVND (reference sequence). The ends were cut back, 0 bases at V and 8 bases at J, with 13 bases in the middle. The CDR3 has 15 amino acids. The CDR3 sequence: CASSIEEAQKEKLFF. CDR3 DNA sequence: TGTGCCAGTAGTATAGAAGAGGCCCAGAAGGAAAAACTGTTTTTT.

This clone was counted a few times. The chain carries TRBV18 and TRBJ1-6; the match to TRBD1 covers 9 bases. The germline V gene encodes CDR1 KGHSH and CDR2 LQKENI. The CDR3 is 14 amino acids. After removal of 4 bases from V and 10 bases from J, the junction contained 5 bases not matched to a gene. CDR3 protein: CASSLQGAESPLHF. The CDR3 DNA sequence: TGTGCCAGCTCACTACAGGGGGCTGAGTCACCCCTCCACTTT.

Comment on this clone: One end of the junction varies from germline; a read error may be responsible. The chain combines TRBV19 with TRBJ2-4, with unresolved D. In germline, CDR1 is LNHDA, CDR2 SQIVND (reference sequence). This CDR3 comprises 15 residues. The CDR3 DNA is TGTGCCAGTAGTACTTTGGGTTTTTCCGAAAACAGTCAGTACTTC. As protein: CASSTLGFSENSQYF.

The genes are TRBV9 and TRBJ2-3; D uncertain. With 0 bases removed from V and 6 bases from J, the gap between germline ends came to 5 bases. The CDR3 extends over 12 amino acids. Germline V gene data show CDR1 as SGDLS and CDR2 as YYNGEE. The CDR3 is CASSVGPDTQYF. CDR3 nucleotide sequence: TGTGCCAGCAGCGTAGGGCCGGATACGCAGTATTTT.

The V gene is TRBV28, the J gene TRBJ2-2; weak D call: TRBD2 (5 bases). The V end lost 2 bases, the J end lost 4 bases, and 14 bases lay between the germline ends. This CDR3 has 16 amino acids. Germline CDR1 reads MDHEN; CDR2 reads SYDVKM. CDR3 sequence reads: CASSLAQPAGTGELFF. CDR3 in DNA: TGTGCCAGCAGTTTAGCCCAGCCGGCGGGCACCGGGGAGCTGTTTTTT.

CDR3 DNA sequence: TGTGCCAGCAGCGTCCGGGGTTGGACAGGGGATGAGCAGTTCTTC. As protein: CASSVRGWTGDEQFF. The V gene is TRBV9, the J gene TRBJ2-1; TRBD1 aligns across 9 bases. Germline trimming cut 2 bases from V and 8 bases from J; bases unmatched to any gene: 8. Germline V gives CDR1 SGDLS, CDR2 YYNGEE. CDR3 length equals 15 residues.

V is TRBV25-1 and J is TRBJ2-7, with 11 positions matching TRBD1. V gave up 6 bases and J gave up 9 bases; unmatched junction bases: 10. The CDR3 has 14 amino acids. Germline CDR1 MGHDK, CDR2 SYGVNS. The CDR3 sequence: CASRGGQGAPAQYF. The CDR3 DNA follows: TGTGCCAGCAGGGGAGGACAGGGGGCCCCGGCGCAGTACTTC.

This chain joins TRBV29-1 and TRBJ2-3, with 7 bases fitting TRBD2. Unmatched junction bases numbered 11, after V lost 2 bases and J lost 0 bases. CDR1 SQVTM and CDR2 ANQGSEA come from the germline V gene. This CDR3 contains 17 residues. This chain's CDR3 is CSVELLAEITSTDTQYF. The CDR3 DNA follows: TGCAGCGTTGAACTGCTAGCGGAGATAACTAGCACAGATACGCAGTATTTT.

The chain links TRBV11-2 to TRBJ1-2; 7 nucleotides align to TRBD1. The ends lost 5 bases at V and 8 bases at J; junction bases unmatched: 8. Germline V CDR1 and CDR2: SGHAT, FQNNGV. This CDR3 contains 13 residues. CDR3 loop: CASSATTGFGYTF. CDR3 sequence (DNA): TGTGCCAGCAGCGCCACGACAGGGTTCGGCTACACCTTC.

The chain employs TRBV30 and TRBJ2-5; D might be TRBD2 (5 bases). The CDR3 consists of 13 residues. Between the trimmed V and J ends, which lost 0 bases and 7 bases, there was a span of 12 bases. The V gene's germline CDR1 is GTSNPN and CDR2 SVGIG (reference sequence). The CDR3 region has the DNA TGTGCCTGGAGTGTAGAGCTAGCTGGGACCCAGTACTTC. Its protein product is CAWSVELAGTQYF.

The gene calls are TRBV28 and TRBJ2-7, with a tentative D call TRBD2 (6 bases). V dropped 4 bases and J dropped 1 base, with 11 bases sitting between them. Germline V lookup: CDR1 MDHEN, CDR2 SYDVKM. This CDR3 contains 14 residues. CDR3 DNA: TGTGCCAGCAGTTCCGGGACTGGGTCCTACGAGCAGTACTTC. Translation gives CASSSGTGSYEQYF. Filled out from reference TRBV28 and TRBJ2-7, the complete variable domain reads DVKVTQSSRYLVKRTGEKVFLECVQDMDHENMFWYRQDPGLGLRLIYFSYDVKMKEKGDIPEGYSVSREKKERFSLILESASTNQTSMYLCASSSGTGSYEQYFGPGTRLTVT.

V is TRBV9 and J is TRBJ2-7; D is ambiguous. CDR3 length: 14 amino acids. Germline values: CDR1 SGDLS, CDR2 YYNGEE. With 0 bases removed from V and 2 bases from J, the gap between germline ends came to 9 bases. DNA for the CDR3: TGTGCCAGCAGCGTAGTACCAGGAACCTACGAGCAGTACTTC. Its translation is CASSVVPGTYEQYF.

The rearrangement links TRBV5-1 to TRBJ2-3; tentatively, D is TRBD1 (6 bases). This CDR3 contains 14 residues. Germline V lookup: CDR1 SGHRS, CDR2 YFSETQ. V was clipped by 2 bases and J by 3 bases, with 10 bases between them. The CDR3 region has the DNA TGCGCCAGCAGCTTCGGACAGACGACAGATACGCAGTATTTT. Its translation is CASSFGQTTDTQYF.

This chain uses TRBV15 with TRBJ1-1; a possible D gene is TRBD1 (5 bases). Trimming removed 1 base at V and 11 bases at J, with 11 bases between. CDR1 and CDR2 from the germline V gene are LNHNV and YYDKDF (reference sequence). There are 12 residues in the CDR3. The CDR3 reads CATSRGGVEAFF. DNA for the CDR3: TGTGCCACCAGCAGAGGGGGGGTAGAGGCTTTCTTT.

The chain joins TRBV19 to TRBJ2-5; TRBD2 matches at 9 bases. CDR3 length: 14 amino acids. V was pared by 9 bases and J by 1 base, with 6 bases of the junction left unmatched. Germline CDR1 reads LNHDA; CDR2 reads SQIVND (reference sequence). The CDR3 region has the DNA TGTGCCAGCCGCGGGGGGGTGTCCCAAGAGACCCAGTACTTC. It encodes CASRGGVSQETQYF.

The gene calls are TRBV4-3 and TRBJ2-3; TRBD2 matches 8 bases. This CDR3 has 12 residues. The germline V gene encodes CDR1 LGHNA and CDR2 YSLEER. The ends lost 4 bases at V and 9 bases at J; junction bases unmatched: 3. The CDR3 sequence: CASSPSGRTQYF. The CDR3 bases are TGCGCCAGCAGCCCTAGCGGGCGAACGCAGTATTTT.

This clone was found once. The rearrangement links TRBV28 to TRBJ2-3; perhaps TRBD1 as D (6 bases). The CDR3 extends over 16 amino acids. Trimming took off 1 base at V and 4 bases at J, with 15 bases between the two ends. The germline V gene encodes CDR1 MDHEN and CDR2 SYDVKM. The CDR3 DNA sequence: TGTGCCAGCAGTTTATCACAGGGAGTAGGCGCAGATACGCAGTATTTT. Translation: CASSLSQGVGADTQYF.